What follows are 7 T cell receptor beta chains derived from one specimen sequenced in a study of CD8 T cells in Susac syndrome. RNA, at about 0.45 to 1 ug, was reverse transcribed with random hexamers. Using its own MiXCR run on the immunoSEQ multiplex PCR reads, TCRdb lists one record per CDR3 protein. This table has 55,000 to 75,000 distinct CDR3 sequences, roughly 93% appearing once. Sequenced input: CD4+ T cells from PBMCs. The receptors originated from a human donor with Susac syndrome.

V usage is TRBV5-1 and J usage is TRBJ2-1, with D tentatively TRBD1 (5 bases). Per germline, CDR1 SGHRS and CDR2 YFSETQ. The CDR3 has 15 amino acids. Trimming cost V 0 bases and J 9 bases, with 16 bases left between them. The CDR3 loop is CASSLGGAVISEQFF. The CDR3 nucleotides read TGCGCCAGCAGCTTGGGGGGCGCCGTTATTAGTGAGCAGTTCTTC.

This sequence joins TRBV28 and TRBJ2-6, with D possibly matching TRBD1 (5 bases). The CDR3 is 18 amino acids. V lost 2 bases, J lost 0 bases, and 14 bases lay in between. Per germline, CDR1 MDHEN and CDR2 SYDVKM. CDR3 sequence (DNA): TGTGCCAGCAGTTTACTGGCAGGAAGGGGCTCTGGGGCCAACGTCCTGACTTTC. Amino acids: CASSLLAGRGSGANVLTF.

This clonotype occurred once. J is TRBJ2-7 and V is TRBV15; D is possibly TRBD1 (7 bases). Trimming stripped 0 bases from V and 6 bases from J, with 21 bases between. Germline V CDR1 and CDR2: LNHNV, YYDKDF (reference sequence). The CDR3 runs 17 residues. As DNA, the CDR3 is TGTGCCACCAGCAGAGATCTATCCAGGGGGGTGTCGGGCGAGCAGTACTTC. It translates to CATSRDLSRGVSGEQYF.

DNA for the CDR3: TGTGCCAGCAGCTCTAGCGGGGGCCTTAGCACAGATACGCAGTATTTT. Translating gives CASSSSGGLSTDTQYF. The rearrangement links TRBV5-4 to TRBJ2-3; 10 nucleotides match TRBD2. The junction had 4 bases not matched to a gene; V was cut back by 3 bases and J by 0 bases. CDR1 and CDR2 (germline): SGHNT, YYREEE (reference sequence). This CDR3 has 16 amino acids. The variable domain in full, with the rest retrieved from reference TRBV5-4 and TRBJ2-3, is ETGVTQSPTHLIKTRGQQVTLRCSSQSGHNTVSWYQQALGQGPQFIFQYYREEENGRGNFPPRFSGLQFPNYSSELNVNALELDDSALYLCASSSSGGLSTDTQYFGPGTRLTVL.

The chain uses TRBV3-1 and TRBJ1-4; D may be TRBD1 (5 bases). Germline lookup yields CDR1 LGHDT and CDR2 YNNKEL (reference sequence). The CDR3 sequence is 18 residues long. Trimming shortened V by 0 bases and J by 5 bases, and 19 bases separated the two germline ends. The CDR3, as DNA: TGTGCCAGCAGCCAAGATGGGGATTGGGGCTACTTCAATGAAAAACTGTTTTTT. As protein: CASSQDGDWGYFNEKLFF.

A single count supports this clonotype. The CDR3 loop is CSVATGGGTEAFF. The CDR3 nucleotides read TGCAGCGTCGCGACAGGGGGCGGCACTGAAGCTTTCTTT. This chain connects TRBV29-1 to TRBJ1-1, with 10 bases aligning to TRBD1. CDR3 size: 13 residues. CDR1 SQVTM and CDR2 ANQGSEA come from the germline V gene. Trimming took 6 bases from V and 4 from J; bases not matched to a gene: 5.

This chain uses TRBV28 with TRBJ1-5; D not certain. The CDR3 is 12 residues long. V shed 7 bases and J shed 6 bases, with 10 bases lying between them. The V gene's germline CDR1 is MDHEN and CDR2 SYDVKM. The chain's CDR3 is CASTSGGQPQHF. The CDR3 bases are TGTGCCAGCACCTCCGGCGGTCAGCCCCAGCATTTT.